This T cell receptor (beta chain) was identified during a study of T cells in Graves' hyperthyroidism and ophthalmopathy. There were TCR beta CDR3 regions amplified from RNA transcripts. HTBI primers were used for first-round RT-PCR of the TCR CDR3. TCRdb passed the multiplex PCR reads through MiXCR, listing each CDR3 protein once. The data show nearly 250,000 distinct CDR3 sequences, about 24% seen once. Uncontrolled infection, other autoimmune disease, pregnancy or lactation disqualified patients from enrolment. CDR3 size: 14 residues. Trimming left V 8 bases short and J 3 bases short, with 13 bases between. Germline V lookup: CDR1 ENHRY, CDR2 SYGVKD. On this clonotype: A much more abundant neighbour one base away suggests this may be a read error.

The sample taken for sequencing was blood. The sequence was collected from a woman in her 40s with Graves' ophthalmopathy. The chain couples TRBV10-3 to TRBJ2-2, with D perhaps TRBD2 (5 bases). The CDR3 sequence: CAIQAVVYTGELFF. CDR3 coding DNA: TGTGCCATCCAAGCGGTCGTGTACACCGGGGAGCTGTTTTTT.